This T cell receptor beta chain was sequenced in a study of blood T cell repertoires in COVID-19. Across the study: Acute-phase and convalescent COVID-19 samples originated in the United States, Italy and Spain. T cells, B-cell-depleted T cells, or PBMCs provided the cDNA or gDNA that served as material.

In the original analysis: Nucleated cell counts were estimated from reference gene primer amplification. Method: immunoSEQ multiplex PCR; TCRdb's copy keeps in-frame clones and lacks some. That table is the source of V, J and clone size, and D and trimming were worked out from the DNA. The sample shows roughly 200,000 clones, 90% of them seen only once. Germline-derived CDR1 and CDR2 are MDHEN and SYDVKM. The V and J ends lost 9 bases and 6 bases respectively, with 11 bases between them. The CDR3 is 12 residues long. The sequencing input was peripheral blood. V and J are TRBV28 and TRBJ1-4; D is undetermined. The source is a man over 45 with acute or convalescent COVID-19. Here the CDR3 DNA reads TGTGCCAGTATGAATTCGGATGAAAAACTGTTTTTT. Its translation: CASMNSDEKLFF.